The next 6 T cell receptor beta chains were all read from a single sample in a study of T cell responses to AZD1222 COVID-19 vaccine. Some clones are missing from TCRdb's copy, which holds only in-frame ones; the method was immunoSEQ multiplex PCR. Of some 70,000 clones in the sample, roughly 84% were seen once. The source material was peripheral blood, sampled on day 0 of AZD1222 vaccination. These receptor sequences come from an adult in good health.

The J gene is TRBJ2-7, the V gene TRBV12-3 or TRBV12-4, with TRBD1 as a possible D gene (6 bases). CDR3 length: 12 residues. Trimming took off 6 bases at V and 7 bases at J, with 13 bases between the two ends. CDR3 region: CASRMDSREQYF. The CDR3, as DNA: TGTGCCAGCAGGATGGACAGCCGTGAGCAGTACTTC.

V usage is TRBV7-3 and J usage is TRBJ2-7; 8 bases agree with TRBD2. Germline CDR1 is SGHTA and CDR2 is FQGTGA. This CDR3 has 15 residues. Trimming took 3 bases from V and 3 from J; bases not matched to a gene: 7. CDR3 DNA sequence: TGTGCCAGCAGCTTCCCGCGGGGGGAACTCTACGAGCAGTACTTC. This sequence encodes CASSFPRGELYEQYF. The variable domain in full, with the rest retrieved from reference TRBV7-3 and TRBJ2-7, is GAGVSQTPSNKVTEKGKYVELRCDPISGHTALYWYRQSLGQGPEFLIYFQGTGAADDSGLPNDRFFAVRPEGSVSTLKIQRTERGDSAVYLCASSFPRGELYEQYFGPGTRLTVT.

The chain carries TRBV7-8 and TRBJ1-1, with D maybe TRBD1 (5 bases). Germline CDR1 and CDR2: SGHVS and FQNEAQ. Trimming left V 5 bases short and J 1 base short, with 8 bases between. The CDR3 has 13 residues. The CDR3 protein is CASSIQENTEAFF. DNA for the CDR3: TGTGCCAGCAGCATACAGGAGAACACTGAAGCTTTCTTT.

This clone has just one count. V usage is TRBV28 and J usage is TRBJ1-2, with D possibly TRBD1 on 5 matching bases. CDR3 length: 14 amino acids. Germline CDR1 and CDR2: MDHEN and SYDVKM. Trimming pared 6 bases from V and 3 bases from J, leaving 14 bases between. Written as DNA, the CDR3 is TGTGCCAGCAGCCATAAACGGGGCGACTATGGCTACACCTTC. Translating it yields CASSHKRGDYGYTF.

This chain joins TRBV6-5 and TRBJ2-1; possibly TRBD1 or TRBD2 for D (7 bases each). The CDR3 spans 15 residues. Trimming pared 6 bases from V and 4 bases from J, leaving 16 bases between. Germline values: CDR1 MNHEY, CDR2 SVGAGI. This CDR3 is CASSREGQPYNEQFF. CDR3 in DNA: TGTGCCAGCAGCAGGGAGGGACAGCCTTACAATGAGCAGTTCTTC.

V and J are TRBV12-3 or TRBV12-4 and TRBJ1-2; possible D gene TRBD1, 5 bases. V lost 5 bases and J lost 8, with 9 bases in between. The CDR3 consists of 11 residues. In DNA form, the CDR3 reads TGTGCCAGCAGTAAAAGGGGCGGCTACACCTTC. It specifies CASSKRGGYTF.